The 15 T cell receptor beta chains listed next were all sequenced from one sample in a study of CD8 T cells in ankylosing spondylitis. From the 5' RACE reads, TCRdb called clonotypes with MiXCR, one entry per CDR3 protein. The sample has 350,000 to 400,000 distinct CDR3 sequences, roughly 20% seen once. Sequencing used blood, either unsorted or a sorted T cell fraction (not recorded which). The receptors were sampled from a male donor with ankylosing spondylitis or in good health (not recorded which).

This clonotype occurred a few times. This sequence joins TRBV4-2 and TRBJ2-3, with TRBD2 matching 7 bases. CDR1 LGHNA and CDR2 YNFKEQ come from the germline V gene. The CDR3 totals 15 residues. The ends lost 1 base at V and 4 bases at J; junction bases unmatched: 5. The CDR3 spells CASSQASGVADTQYF. CDR3 in DNA: TGTGCCAGCAGCCAAGCCAGCGGGGTTGCAGATACGCAGTATTTT.

This clonotype was seen a handful of times. The chain combines TRBV19 with TRBJ2-1; 7 bases align to TRBD1. Germline V gene data show CDR1 as LNHDA and CDR2 as SQIVND (reference sequence). V was pared by 3 bases and J by 5 bases, with 1 base of the junction left unmatched. The CDR3 runs to 13 residues. The CDR3 here is CASSIGTDNEQFF. CDR3 bases: TGTGCCAGTAGTATCGGGACAGACAATGAGCAGTTCTTC.

The chain joins TRBV27 to TRBJ2-3, with TRBD2 matching over 11 bases. The V gene end was trimmed by 5 bases and the J gene end by 9 bases; junction bases not matched to a gene: 10. The length of the CDR3 is 15 residues. The germline V gene has CDR1 MNHEY and CDR2 SMNVEV (reference sequence). The CDR3 spells CASSPGTSGRKTQYF. In DNA form, the CDR3 reads TGTGCCAGCAGTCCCGGGACTAGCGGTAGAAAAACGCAGTATTTT.

The chain links TRBV28 to TRBJ2-1, with a tentative D call TRBD1 (5 bases). CDR3 length equals 15 residues. The germline V and J ends were trimmed by 0 bases and 8 bases, with 14 bases remaining between them. Germline values: CDR1 MDHEN, CDR2 SYDVKM. The CDR3 bases are TGTGCCAGCAGTTTATGGAGGCAGGGAAAGGATGAGCAGTTCTTC. Residues: CASSLWRQGKDEQFF.

The chain couples TRBV6-1 to TRBJ2-2, with 9 nucleotides matching TRBD2. The CDR3 extends over 14 amino acids. Germline-derived CDR1 and CDR2 are MNHNS and SASEGT. Trimming removed 6 bases from V and 7 bases from J; junction bases left unmatched: 6. DNA of the CDR3: TGTGCCAGCAGCCCCTCAGCGGGGGGCGGGGAGCTGTTTTTT. It translates to CASSPSAGGGELFF.

This rearrangement joins TRBV13 to TRBJ2-2, with unresolved D. Germline V lookup: CDR1 PRHDT, CDR2 FYEKMQ (reference sequence). The CDR3 covers 12 residues. V was pared by 6 bases and J by 4 bases, with 6 bases between. CDR3 in amino acids: CASRRSTGELFF. Here the CDR3 DNA reads TGTGCCAGCAGACGGTCCACCGGGGAGCTGTTTTTT. Based on the CDR3 plus reference TRBV13 and TRBJ2-2, the full variable domain is AAGVIQSPRHLIKEKRETATLKCYPIPRHDTVYWYQQGPGQDPQFLISFYEKMQSDKGSIPDRFSAQQFSDYHSELNMSSLELGDSALYFCASRRSTGELFFGEGSRLTVL.

The chain is built from TRBV12-3 or TRBV12-4 and TRBJ2-3; no clear D. Trimming cost V 4 bases and J 2 bases, with 16 bases left between them. The CDR3 is 16 amino acids. Written as DNA, the CDR3 is TGTGCCAGCAGTTCCCCCGAGGACCTATACACAGATACGCAGTATTTT. Translation: CASSSPEDLYTDTQYF.

V gene TRBV28 combines with J gene TRBJ2-5, with D tentatively TRBD2 (6 bases). Germline V gene lookup returns CDR1 MDHEN and CDR2 SYDVKM. Trimming removed 4 bases at V and 0 bases at J, with 18 bases between. The CDR3 covers 17 residues. Here the CDR3 reads CASSSRPRLEYQETQYF. CDR3 DNA: TGTGCCAGCAGTTCCCGCCCCCGACTAGAGTACCAAGAGACCCAGTACTTC.

The chain joins TRBV29-1 to TRBJ2-2; 8 bases agree with TRBD2. V lost 6 bases and J lost 1; bases outside the gene matches: 19. This CDR3 contains 19 residues. In germline, CDR1 is SQVTM, CDR2 ANQGSEA. The chain's CDR3 is CSVLGHPKAGAQNTGELFF. CDR3 coding DNA: TGCAGCGTGTTGGGACACCCCAAAGCGGGGGCCCAGAACACCGGGGAGCTGTTTTTT.

In nucleotides, the CDR3 is TGTGCCACCAGTGTAGATGCTAGCGGGACAGAGCAGTTCTTC. It encodes CATSVDASGTEQFF. V and J are TRBV24-1 and TRBJ2-1, with TRBD2 matching 9 bases. CDR3 size: 14 residues. With 5 bases clipped from V and 10 bases from J, the junction kept 8 bases outside the gene matches. Per germline, CDR1 KGHDR and CDR2 SFDVKD.

This sequence joins TRBV15 and TRBJ2-3; D is unclear. CDR1 and CDR2 (germline): LNHNV, YYDKDF (reference sequence). The CDR3 totals 14 residues. V shed 0 bases and J shed 6 bases, with 10 bases lying between them. The CDR3 coding sequence is TGTGCCACCAGCAGAGACGGAGAGGAGGATACGCAGTATTTT. It translates to CATSRDGEEDTQYF.

This clonotype was seen more than once but under ten times. V gene TRBV7-9 combines with J gene TRBJ1-6, with D hard to call. Trimming cost V 1 base and J 9 bases, with 1 base left between them. The CDR3 covers 11 residues. The germline V gene encodes CDR1 SEHNR and CDR2 FQNEAQ (reference sequence). DNA for the CDR3: TGTGCCAGCAGCTTAGGTTCACCCCTCCACTTT. Protein product: CASSLGSPLHF.

The CDR3 sequence: CAIKAGPYEQYF. DNA for the CDR3: TGTGCCATCAAAGCGGGTCCCTACGAGCAGTACTTC. The genes are TRBV10-3 and TRBJ2-7; TRBD2 is a possible D gene (6 bases). V lost 7 bases and J lost 2, with 9 bases in between. CDR1 ENHRY and CDR2 SYGVKD come from the germline V gene. CDR3 length: 12 amino acids.

The chain is built from TRBV4-1 and TRBJ2-1, with D perhaps TRBD2 (5 bases). Trimming pared 1 base from V and 9 bases from J, leaving 16 bases between. Germline lookup yields CDR1 MGHRA and CDR2 YSYEKL. The CDR3 spans 15 residues. CDR3 in amino acids: CASSQVDSAEAEQFF. CDR3 in DNA: TGCGCCAGCAGCCAAGTCGATTCGGCGGAGGCTGAGCAGTTCTTC.

V is TRBV5-6 and J is TRBJ1-1; tentative D call: TRBD1 (5 bases). This CDR3 comprises 12 residues. Between the trimmed V and J ends, which lost 3 bases and 8 bases, there was a span of 11 bases. Germline V gene sequence: CDR1 SGHDT, CDR2 YYEEEE. In nucleotides, the CDR3 is TGTGCCAGCAGCTCGGGGGACGGCGAAGCTTTCTTT. Its translation: CASSSGDGEAFF.